This TCR beta chain was recorded in a study of regulatory T cells in long-lasting Graves disease (dated by TCRdb to the early 2020s). At the level of the whole study: Antithyroid drugs had been taken for less than 3 months by newly diagnosed Graves' disease patients. Peripheral blood TCR sequencing and RNA sequencing compared persistent Graves' disease patients with newly diagnosed Graves' disease patients. The study was registered as a clinical trial and conducted in China. A total of 35 or so samples were covered by TCR sequencing, comprising approximately 13 persistent and around 20 newly diagnosed Graves' disease patients. Here is what the overall study found, with its caveats: The study examined only peripheral blood because the primary lesion, thyroid tissue, could not be accessed. TRBV28, TRBJ1-2 and TRBJ2-5 were preferentially used in persistent disease, while TRBV20-1 and TRBJ2-1 were favored in newly diagnosed disease. More public clonotypes were shared among persistent patients (roughly 2,700) than among newly diagnosed patients (roughly 1,000). The authors acknowledged the small sample size as a limitation that may reduce accuracy. Compared with newly diagnosed patients, persistent Graves' disease patients had lower TCR Shannon entropy and fewer highly expanded clones, which suggests clonal expansion. Only the TCR beta chain was sequenced and analyzed.

Reading the germline V gene (reference sequence) gives CDR1 DFQATT and CDR2 SNEGSKA. A distance of 11 bases separates the germline ends of V and J, which lose 5 bases and 0 bases respectively. The cysteine opens and the phenylalanine closes a CDR3 of 14 amino acids. Only the CDR3 region is kept as DNA, spanning 42 bases read in frame from base 1. Receptor libraries were prepared by multiplex PCR. The sequencing machine was an Illumina HiSeq 4000. To build TCR beta libraries, CDR3 regions were amplified by Arm-PCR using iRepertoire HTBI primers. Gel purification was performed on PCR products prior to sequencing. From the authors' description of their analysis: Across samples, fewer than 70 TRBV and 13 to 15 TRBJ segments were identified and used for gene usage analysis of CDR3 amino acid clonotypes. COPE and FqMerger were used to merge filtered high-quality paired reads into contigs. BLAST was used to align contigs to IMGT TRBV, TRBD and TRBJ reference genes, and CDR3 was defined according to IMGT. Any clonotype with a frequency above 0.1% was classified as a highly expanded clone. Shannon entropy served as the measure of repertoire diversity, while the Gini coefficient captured V-J evenness. A clonotype was considered public if more than one individual shared it. TCRdb ran its own pipeline on the public reads, namely fastp trimming at Q25 and MiXCR clone calling, and kept in-frame beta chains. Every CDR3 protein is listed once, alongside the most common genes and DNA of its rows. In this record, the V and J calls reflect TCRdb's handling and not the investigators' own analysis. The sample table holds roughly 400,000 distinct CDR3 sequences, of which roughly 17% were seen once. In total, the top ten clones hold around 23% of the sample.

The time point label of this sample denotes: newly diagnosed GD, antithyroid drugs for less than 3 months. For both TCR sequencing and RNA sequencing, RNA was extracted from PBMCs in TRIzol. The diagnosis of Graves' disease followed American Thyroid Association guidelines. Patients were recruited from an endocrinology department in Xi'an, China. From each patient, about 9.7 milliliters of peripheral blood was collected into an EDTA anticoagulant tube. PBMCs were isolated by Ficoll Paque Plus density gradient separation without further T cell sorting. An Agilent 2100 Bioanalyzer and agarose gel were used to assess RNA quality, and a NanoDrop 2000 was used to measure RNA concentration. Many counts were recorded for this clonotype. There is no known antigen for this receptor. Base qualities are missing; no much larger clone stands one base away. These data were likewise used in another study, on T cells in Graves' hyperthyroidism and ophthalmopathy. As that second study puts it: Stable Graves' hyperthyroidism was defined as the absence of progression to ophthalmopathy over 18 months of follow-up. Hyperthyroidism patients were newly diagnosed, with disease duration under 2 months, and aged 18 to 65 years. The study excluded patients with uncontrolled infections, other autoimmune diseases, pregnancy or lactation. Diagnoses were established on the basis of clinical symptoms, serum thyroxine and TRAb, thyroid ultrasound, and orbital computed tomography. For the first round of RT-PCR on the TCR CDR3, the HTBI primer set was used together with the Qiagen OneStep RT-PCR kit. Blood samples also contained most of the expanded thyroid clonotypes (frequency above 0.001), which suggests that blood repertoires may reflect thyroid immune responses. A model built on a 13 V-J signature distinguished ophthalmopathy from stable hyperthyroidism, reaching around 88% sensitivity and around 81% specificity in cross-validation and 80%/75% in testing. During validation, the model predicted progression to ophthalmopathy a median of about 5.9 months ahead of onset, with around 70% sensitivity and 72.22% specificity. To identify distinguishing TCR V-J signatures, a discovery cohort of about 95 patients was used, comprising some 45 with Graves' ophthalmopathy and approximately 57 with stable Graves' hyperthyroidism. Prospective prediction of ophthalmopathy was tested in an independent validation cohort of fewer than 20 hyperthyroidism patients and 17 patients who later progressed to ophthalmopathy. For training and testing, the 100 or so patients in the discovery cohort were randomly divided in a 7:3 ratio. In addition, the study compared T-cell repertoires in thyroid tissue and in blood from six Graves' hyperthyroidism patients. Following sampling, methimazole starting at 30 mg daily was given to hyperthyroidism patients, and high-dose intravenous methylprednisolone was given to ophthalmopathy patients. The libraries were constructed in a second round of multiplex PCR and then size-selected and purified. Sequencing of the libraries was done on an Illumina HiSeq2000 using paired-end 100 bp reads. Raw data were processed with SOAPnuke, discarding reads with adapters, uncalled bases, mean Phred below 15, or no exact constant-primer or identifier match. High-quality paired reads were merged with COPE v1.2.5, and unique nucleotide sequences were defined as clonotypes. MiTCR v1.1 was used to align clonotypes to the IMGT TRBV, TRBD and TRBJ reference segments. The analysis was restricted to V-J combinations with a frequency above 0.0001, which together covered around 99% of the repertoires. A TCS score was defined as the ratio of F50 (clonal expansion) to E x V (chaos), with BLOSUM62-based TCRdist applied between CDR3 peptides within each V-J. Welch's t-statistics and random forest reduced 450 to 600 V-J features to 10 to 15, which were used in a naive Bayes classifier (R e1071). Sample size was not statistically predetermined, and investigators were not blinded to group allocation. According to the paper, TCR Vbeta CDR3 sequencing was carried out on about 140 peripheral blood samples, which came from under 50 ophthalmopathy, about 75 hyperthyroidism and roughly 17 progressor patients.

Recombination linked TRBV20-1 to TRBJ1-5; TRBD1 might be the D gene, on 5 matching bases. The receptor's source is a woman aged 18-35 years with Graves disease. Donor details come from another sample of the same person, matched by shared clones. This specimen consisted of peripheral blood mononuclear cells (PBMCs), obtained at new diagnosis, from a patient treated with antithyroid drugs. The nucleotide sequence reads TGCAGTGCTTACAGGAGGAATAGCAATCAGCCCCAGCATTTT. Its amino acids are CSAYRRNSNQPQHF.